This TCR beta chain originates from a study of radiation and T cells in renal cell carcinoma. Germline V gene lookup returns CDR1 WSHSY and CDR2 SAAADI. The CDR3 sequence is 12 residues long. Trimming stripped 6 bases from V and 5 bases from J, with 10 bases between. The method was immunoSEQ multiplex PCR; TCRdb's version includes in-frame clones alone and lacks a portion of them. The sample holds about 130,000 clones, 82% seen once. Time point indicated: baseline pretreatment blood. Treatment reported: 15 Gy SBRT to primary tumor, nephrectomy 4 weeks later. Sequencing used blood, obtained from a patient whose treatment included radiotherapy and nephrectomy. V usage is TRBV10-2 and J usage is TRBJ1-2, with a weak D call TRBD1 (6 bases). This receptor was taken from a woman between 55 and 75 years old with renal cell carcinoma. The CDR3 sequence is CASRTDSYGYTF. CDR3 sequence (DNA): TGCGCCAGCAGGACGGACAGTTATGGCTACACCTTC.